A selection of T cell receptor beta chains follows, all from one sample in a study of blood T cell repertoires in COVID-19. The assay was immunoSEQ multiplex PCR, and TCRdb's table has in-frame clones only and misses some. This sample has under 200,000 clones; approximately 85% occur once, and the top ten carry under 3.5%. Sample: peripheral blood. Receptor source: a woman of 80 years or more with COVID-19, enrolled during active disease. CDR3s include the opening cysteine and the closing phenylalanine or tryptophan. The order of the fields is CDR3 DNA, CDR3 protein, clone size, V gene, D gene, J gene. A D gene is named only where the DNA matches it firmly. Rows may omit the clone size; those that give it use once, few, many or a size class.

cdr3_nt: TGTGCCAGCAGCTCTCATGCGAGCGGGGGGATTGGAGATACGCAGTATTTT
cdr3_aa: CASSSHASGGIGDTQYF
clone_size: .
v_call: TRBV7-3
d_call: TRBD2
j_call: TRBJ2-3

cdr3_nt: TGTGCCAGCAGTGCCGACAGGGGGGTTGACTATGGCTACACCTTC
cdr3_aa: CASSADRGVDYGYTF
clone_size: once
v_call: TRBV6-4
d_call: TRBD1
j_call: TRBJ1-2

cdr3_nt: TGTGCCAGCAGCACAGACAGGGGAACCACTGAAGCTTTCTTT
cdr3_aa: CASSTDRGTTEAFF
clone_size: .
v_call: TRBV11-2
d_call: TRBD1
j_call: TRBJ1-1

cdr3_nt: TGTGCCTGGACCGACTGGAGGGACTCCTACACAGATACGCAGTATTTT
cdr3_aa: CAWTDWRDSYTDTQYF
clone_size: .
v_call: TRBV30
d_call: .
j_call: TRBJ2-3

cdr3_nt: TGTGCCTGGAGGGGGCGAAATCAGCCCCAGCATTTT
cdr3_aa: CAWRGRNQPQHF
clone_size: once
v_call: TRBV30
d_call: .
j_call: TRBJ1-5

cdr3_nt: TGTGCCAGCAGCCCAGAGGACTACGAGCAGTACTTC
cdr3_aa: CASSPEDYEQYF
clone_size: .
v_call: TRBV11-2
d_call: .
j_call: TRBJ2-7

cdr3_nt: TGTGCCAGCGCCCCACAAACGGACAGGGATTCCTACGAGCAGTACTTC
cdr3_aa: CASAPQTDRDSYEQYF
clone_size: .
v_call: TRBV21-1
d_call: .
j_call: TRBJ2-7

cdr3_nt: TGTGCCAGCAGCAAAATCGACAGCTACGAGCAGTACTTC
cdr3_aa: CASSKIDSYEQYF
clone_size: .
v_call: TRBV11-3
d_call: .
j_call: TRBJ2-7

cdr3_nt: TGCGCCAGCAGCCAACCCCGCGGGGCCGGCGAGCAGTACTTC
cdr3_aa: CASSQPRGAGEQYF
clone_size: .
v_call: TRBV4-1
d_call: .
j_call: TRBJ2-7

cdr3_nt: TGCGCCAGCAGCTTGGCGGGACAGGGGACAGATACGCAGTATTTT
cdr3_aa: CASSLAGQGTDTQYF
clone_size: .
v_call: TRBV5-1
d_call: TRBD1
j_call: TRBJ2-3

cdr3_nt: TGTGCCAGCTCACCACGAGGCGGACAGGTGTCCTACGAGCAGTACTTC
cdr3_aa: CASSPRGGQVSYEQYF
clone_size: .
v_call: TRBV18
d_call: TRBD1
j_call: TRBJ2-7

cdr3_nt: TGTGCCAGCGGCGGGACTAGCGGGCCCAGTGGGGAGCTGTTTTTT
cdr3_aa: CASGGTSGPSGELFF
clone_size: .
v_call: TRBV2
d_call: TRBD2
j_call: TRBJ2-2

cdr3_nt: TGTGCCAGCAGCGCCCTCGGGACACCGGAGACCCAGTACTTC
cdr3_aa: CASSALGTPETQYF
clone_size: .
v_call: TRBV9
d_call: .
j_call: TRBJ2-5

cdr3_nt: TGTGCCAGCAGCTCCCTCCCCTTAGCGTTCTCTAGCACAGATACGCAGTATTTT
cdr3_aa: CASSSLPLAFSSTDTQYF
clone_size: .
v_call: TRBV11-3
d_call: .
j_call: TRBJ2-3

cdr3_nt: TGTGCCAGCAGTTTGCTAGCGACCAAAAACATTCAGTACTTC
cdr3_aa: CASSLLATKNIQYF
clone_size: once
v_call: TRBV27
d_call: .
j_call: TRBJ2-4

cdr3_nt: TGTGCCAGCAGCCCCCGGCTAGCGGGATCAGATACGCAGTATTTT
cdr3_aa: CASSPRLAGSDTQYF
clone_size: .
v_call: TRBV5-6
d_call: TRBD2
j_call: TRBJ2-3

cdr3_nt: TGCGCCAGCAGGGGACAGGGAGACTACGAGCAGTACTTC
cdr3_aa: CASRGQGDYEQYF
clone_size: few
v_call: TRBV10-2
d_call: TRBD1
j_call: TRBJ2-7

cdr3_nt: TGTGCCAGCACCCAGTCGTTGGACAATGAGCAGTTCTTC
cdr3_aa: CASTQSLDNEQFF
clone_size: .
v_call: TRBV7-9
d_call: .
j_call: TRBJ2-1

cdr3_nt: TGTGCCAGCAGCATCCGGGACAGGGGCGTCAATGAGCAGTTCTTC
cdr3_aa: CASSIRDRGVNEQFF
clone_size: .
v_call: TRBV5-5
d_call: TRBD1
j_call: TRBJ2-1